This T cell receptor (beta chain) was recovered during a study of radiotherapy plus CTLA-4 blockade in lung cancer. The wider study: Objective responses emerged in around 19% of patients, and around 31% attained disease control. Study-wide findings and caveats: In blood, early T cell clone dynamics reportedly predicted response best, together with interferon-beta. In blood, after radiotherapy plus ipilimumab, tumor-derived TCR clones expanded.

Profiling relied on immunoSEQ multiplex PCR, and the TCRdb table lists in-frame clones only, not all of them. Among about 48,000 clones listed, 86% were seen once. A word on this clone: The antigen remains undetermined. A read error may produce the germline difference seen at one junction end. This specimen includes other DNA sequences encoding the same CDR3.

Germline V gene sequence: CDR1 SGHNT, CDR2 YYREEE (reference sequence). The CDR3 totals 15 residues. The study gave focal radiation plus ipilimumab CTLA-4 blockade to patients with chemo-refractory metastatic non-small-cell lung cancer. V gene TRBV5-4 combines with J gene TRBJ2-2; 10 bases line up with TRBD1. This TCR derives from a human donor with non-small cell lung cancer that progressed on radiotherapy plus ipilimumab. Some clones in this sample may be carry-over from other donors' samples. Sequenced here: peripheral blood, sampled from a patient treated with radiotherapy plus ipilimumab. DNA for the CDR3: TGTGCCAGCAGCAGGGACAGGGGTAACACCGGGGAACTGTTTTTT. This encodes CASSRDRGNTGELFF. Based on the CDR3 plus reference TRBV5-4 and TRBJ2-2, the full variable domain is ETGVTQSPTHLIKTRGQQVTLRCSSQSGHNTVSWYQQALGQGPQFIFQYYREEENGRGNFPPRFSGLQFPNYSSELNVNALELDDSALYLCASSRDRGNTGELFFGEGSRLTVL.